The rows below give T cell receptor beta chains drawn from one sample of a study of memory CD4+ T cells and cytomegalovirus serostatus. Generated by immunoSEQ multiplex PCR, the TCRdb table keeps only in-frame clones and is missing some. The sample consists of tens of thousands of clones, about four fifths of them appearing once. Sequenced: memory CD4+ T cells from blood. The source is an adult in good health and CMV-seropositive. Both conserved end residues are part of each CDR3. A D gene is named only where the DNA matches it firmly. Rows give clone size only sometimes, using once, few, many, or a class for an expanded clone.

d_call	v_call	clone_size	j_call	cdr3_nt	cdr3_aa
NA	TRBV19	NA	TRBJ1-1	TGTGCCAGTAGTACCCAGGCTGAAGCTTTCTTT	CASSTQAEAFF
NA	TRBV30	NA	TRBJ1-1	TGTGCCTGGACCAGGGGAAGGGGGACTGAAGCTTTCTTT	CAWTRGRGTEAFF
NA	TRBV2	NA	TRBJ2-1	TGTGCCAGCAGTGTAGGGCCCCCTTCCTATGAGCAGTTCTTC	CASSVGPPSYEQFF
NA	TRBV2	NA	TRBJ2-1	TGTGCCAGCAGTGATGCAGCTGATCCCCATAATGAGCAGTTCTTC	CASSDAADPHNEQFF
NA	TRBV10-3	once	TRBJ1-2	TGTGCCATCAGTGAGGGCTCGGGGATTAGATATGGCTACACCTTC	CAISEGSGIRYGYTF
NA	TRBV29-1	few	TRBJ1-2	TGCAGCGTTGCTATAGGGCAGCCTAACTATGGCTACACCTTC	CSVAIGQPNYGYTF
TRBD2	TRBV2	NA	TRBJ2-1	TGTGCCAGCAGTTCTAGCGGGGGGGCTGGCTACAATGAGCAGTTCTTC	CASSSSGGAGYNEQFF
NA	TRBV18	NA	TRBJ2-7	TGTGCCAGCTCATCGGGACAAGGCGAGCAGTACTTC	CASSSGQGEQYF
NA	TRBV5-1	NA	TRBJ2-3	TGCGCCAGCAGCTACCTTGAGGAGCGGAAGACGCGGGATACGCAGTATTTT	CASSYLEERKTRDTQYF
NA	TRBV25-1	NA	TRBJ1-6	TGTGCCAGCAGAAGGGGGGATCGGTCACCCCTCCACTTT	CASRRGDRSPLHF
NA	TRBV28	NA	TRBJ1-2	TGTGCCAGCAGGGACTTTAAGGGGGTCGGCTATGGCTACACCTTC	CASRDFKGVGYGYTF
NA	TRBV5-1	NA	TRBJ2-5	TGCGCCAGCAGCTTGTGGGTAGGAGGGGAGACCCAGTACTTC	CASSLWVGGETQYF
NA	TRBV5-4	NA	TRBJ2-2	TGTGCCAGCAGCCGGGGTGGATCATACACCGGGGAGCTGTTTTTT	CASSRGGSYTGELFF
TRBD1	TRBV6-1	NA	TRBJ1-1	TGTGCCATCGGACGAGGGGGCGGGGGTCCCGTTGAAGCTTTCTTT	CAIGRGGGGPVEAFF
NA	TRBV21-1	NA	TRBJ1-5	TGTGCCAGCAGGACCAGGGTTAGCAATCAGCCCCAGCATTTT	CASRTRVSNQPQHF
NA	TRBV30	NA	TRBJ1-6	TGTGCCTGGAGTGGGTCTCGGGGGTACGACTCACCCCTCCACTTT	CAWSGSRGYDSPLHF
TRBD1	TRBV5-1	NA	TRBJ1-5	TGCGCCAGCAGCGTAGGACAGGGGGATCAGCCCCAGCATTTT	CASSVGQGDQPQHF
NA	TRBV7-2	medium-sized	TRBJ1-5	TGTGCCAGCAGCCCGCAGCTCAATCAGCCCCAGCATTTT	CASSPQLNQPQHF
TRBD1	TRBV6-1	NA	TRBJ1-2	TGTGCCAGCAGTGGACAGGGGCGGAGCTATGGCTACACCTTC	CASSGQGRSYGYTF
NA	TRBV5-1	once	TRBJ1-5	TGCGCCAGCAGCTTGACCGGGACACGAAATCAGCCCCAGCATTTT	CASSLTGTRNQPQHF
NA	TRBV2	NA	TRBJ2-3	TGTGCCAGCAGTGAAAACCAAGGAATTCTCACAGATACGCAGTATTTT	CASSENQGILTDTQYF
TRBD1	TRBV11-2	NA	TRBJ1-4	TGTGCCAGCACCGTGGCAGGGGGCATTGAAAAACTGTTTTTT	CASTVAGGIEKLFF
TRBD1	TRBV28	few	TRBJ1-6	TGTGCCAGCAGGCAGACAGGGCTTAATTCACCCCTCCACTTT	CASRQTGLNSPLHF
NA	TRBV28	NA	TRBJ1-5	TGTGCCAGCAAAGAAACGACGGGTAATCAGCCCCAGCATTTT	CASKETTGNQPQHF
NA	TRBV7-2	NA	TRBJ1-1	TGTGCCAGCAGCTTATCAGGGGTTGAAGCTTTCTTT	CASSLSGVEAFF
TRBD2	TRBV9	NA	TRBJ2-7	TGTGCCAGCAGCCTCATTGACAGCCCTCTACGTAGCGGGAGGTACTACGAGCAGTACTTC	CASSLIDSPLRSGRYYEQYF
TRBD1	TRBV6-1	NA	TRBJ2-7	TGTGCCAGCAGGTTGGACAGGGGAGTCCACGAGCAGTACTTC	CASRLDRGVHEQYF
NA	TRBV7-9	NA	TRBJ2-2	TGTGCCAGCAGCAACGGGGTTGTCGCGGACACCGGGGAGCTGTTTTTT	CASSNGVVADTGELFF
NA	TRBV6-1	NA	TRBJ1-5	TGTGCCAGCAACAGCAGGGAAAGGGGCAATCAGCCCCAGCATTTT	CASNSRERGNQPQHF
NA	TRBV6-5	NA	TRBJ1-5	TGTGCCAGCAGTCCGCGGGGCCCAGATCAGCCCCAGCATTTT	CASSPRGPDQPQHF
TRBD1	TRBV10-3	once	TRBJ1-2	TGTGCCATCAGTGACAGGGGGCTGGGGGGCTACACCTTC	CAISDRGLGGYTF
TRBD1	TRBV27	NA	TRBJ1-2	TGTGCCAGCCAGCCCCAGTCCCGACAGGGCCCCTATGGCTACACCTTC	CASQPQSRQGPYGYTF
NA	TRBV5-4	NA	TRBJ2-3	TGTGCCAGCACCCTGTCCCGTTCGGGCACAGATACGCAGTATTTT	CASTLSRSGTDTQYF
TRBD1	TRBV10-1	NA	TRBJ2-3	TGCGCCAGCGCCTCAGGGGGCGCCAGCACAGATACGCAGTATTTT	CASASGGASTDTQYF
NA	TRBV2	few	TRBJ2-4	TGTGCCAGCAGTACACAGGGTTTAAAAGCCAAAAACATTCAGTACTTC	CASSTQGLKAKNIQYF
NA	TRBV7-9	NA	TRBJ1-5	TGTGCCAGCAGCTACACAGGCTCCGGTCAGCCCCAGCATTTT	CASSYTGSGQPQHF
TRBD1	TRBV12-5	NA	TRBJ2-7	TGTGCTAGTGGTCCACCGTCCGGACAGGGATTGGACGAGCAGTACTTC	CASGPPSGQGLDEQYF
NA	TRBV19	NA	TRBJ2-3	TGTGCCAGTAGGCCCCTCGGGAACACAGATACGCAGTATTTT	CASRPLGNTDTQYF
NA	TRBV7-2	NA	TRBJ1-2	TGTGCCAGCAGCGATACCTTGGGAGGCTACACCTTC	CASSDTLGGYTF
TRBD1	TRBV2	NA	TRBJ2-4	TGTGCCAGCCGCCGGGACAGCAGGGAGAACATTCAGTACTTC	CASRRDSRENIQYF
NA	TRBV12-5	NA	TRBJ2-3	TGTGCTAGTGCCGCCAGTACTAGCTTCACAGATACGCAGTATTTT	CASAASTSFTDTQYF
TRBD1	TRBV7-2	few	TRBJ1-1	TGTGCCAGCAACTCGCACAGGGGAGGGACTGAAGCTTTCTTT	CASNSHRGGTEAFF